This TCR beta chain was captured in a study of patients and donors after allogeneic stem cell transplantation. TCRdb re-analysed the RT-PCR reads in MiXCR, keeping a single row per CDR3 protein. The profile shows about 87,000 distinct CDR3 sequences, around 5% of them singletons. With 2 bases clipped from V and 4 bases from J, the junction kept 2 bases outside the gene matches. Germline CDR1 reads DFQATT; CDR2 reads SNEGSKA (reference sequence). The CDR3 totals 13 residues. At least ten counts were recorded for this clonotype. The gene calls are TRBV20-1 and TRBJ1-5; the match to TRBD1 covers 7 bases. The sequenced sample consisted of blood, either unsorted or a sorted T cell fraction (not recorded which). The TCR originated in a human donor who was either an allogeneic HSCT recipient or a stem cell or donor lymphocyte infusion donor (not recorded which). It is not recorded whose cells these are; they may come from a transplant donor. The CDR3 reads CSARRGLNQPQHF. The CDR3, as DNA: TGCAGTGCTAGAAGGGGGCTAAATCAGCCCCAGCATTTT.